These 9 T cell receptor beta chains were sequenced from one sample in a study of shared clonotypes between healthy human individuals. The assay was immunoSEQ multiplex PCR, and TCRdb's table has in-frame clones only and misses some. The sample contains about 2.4 million clones, approximately 94% of which appear only once. Input material: naive CD4+ T cells sorted from blood. Subset here: CD45RA+ positively selected. The receptors derive from a man between 18 and 29 years old in good health.

The chain uses TRBV4-2 and TRBJ1-1; D unclear. CDR3 length: 15 amino acids. Germline V gene data show CDR1 as LGHNA and CDR2 as YNFKEQ. The V gene lost 3 bases and the J gene lost 6 bases, with 17 bases spanning the gap. As DNA, the CDR3 is TGTGCCAGCAGCCAGGGCGATGCTCTAGGTGCTGAAGCTTTCTTT. This gives the protein CASSQGDALGAEAFF.

J is TRBJ2-2 and V is TRBV6-5; D is unclear. The CDR3 runs 15 residues. V was trimmed by 0 bases and J by 4 bases, leaving 9 bases between them. Germline V gives CDR1 MNHEY, CDR2 SVGAGI. The DNA of the CDR3 is TGTGCCAGCAGTTACTCCCGTACCCCCACCGGGGAGCTGTTTTTT. As protein: CASSYSRTPTGELFF.

The chain has TRBV5-4 and TRBJ1-5; 7 bases map to TRBD1. The CDR3 extends over 14 amino acids. After removal of 4 bases from V and 5 bases from J, the junction contained 6 bases not matched to a gene. Germline CDR1 and CDR2: SGHNT and YYREEE (reference sequence). As DNA, the CDR3 is TGTGCCAGCAGCGAGGGACAGACAGATCAGCCCCAGCATTTT. Residues: CASSEGQTDQPQHF.

A note on this clone: Other nucleotide sequences from this sample produce the same CDR3. The chain has TRBV5-1 and TRBJ2-2, with 7 bases identical to TRBD1. This CDR3 is built from 15 residues. V gave up 1 base and J gave up 1 base; unmatched junction bases: 1. CDR1 SGHRS and CDR2 YFSETQ come from the germline V gene. The CDR3 spells CASSLRQGNTGELFF. The CDR3 DNA reads TGCGCCAGCAGCTTGAGACAGGGGAACACCGGGGAGCTGTTTTTT.

The gene calls are TRBV6-5 and TRBJ2-7, with 9 bases fitting TRBD1. CDR3 length equals 13 residues. The J segment lost 6 bases and the V segment lost 8 bases, leaving 8 bases of the junction unmatched. Germline V gives CDR1 MNHEY, CDR2 SVGAGI. CDR3 in amino acids: CASVGQGGGEQYF. CDR3 in DNA: TGTGCCAGCGTGGGACAGGGAGGGGGCGAGCAGTACTTC.

The V and J genes are TRBV12-5 and TRBJ2-5; D ambiguous. Germline assignment: CDR1 LGHNT and CDR2 FRNRAP. This CDR3 region has 11 residues. V was shortened by 6 bases and J by 7 bases, with 9 bases between the two germline ends. Here the CDR3 DNA reads TGTGCTAGTGGAATCGTAATGACCCAGTACTTC. This translates into CASGIVMTQYF. Drawing the rest from reference TRBV12-5 and TRBJ2-5, the complete variable domain is DARVTQTPRHKVTEMGQEVTMRCQPILGHNTVFWYRQTMMQGLELLAYFRNRAPLDDSGMPKDRFSAEMPDATLATLKIQPSEPRDSAVYFCASGIVMTQYFGPGTRLLVL.

This chain joins TRBV25-1 and TRBJ1-6, with 7 bases identical to TRBD1. The CDR3 runs to 14 residues. The V gene's germline CDR1 is MGHDK and CDR2 SYGVNS. J was trimmed by 10 bases and V by 3 bases; bases with no gene match: 6. CDR3 amino acids: CASSDSQGRSPLHF. CDR3 bases: TGTGCCAGCAGTGACTCACAGGGGAGGTCACCCCTCCACTTT.

The chain recombines TRBV5-1 with TRBJ1-1, with 12 bases that match TRBD1. Germline loops: CDR1 SGHRS, CDR2 YFSETQ. The CDR3 is 16 residues long. After removal of 4 bases from V and 3 bases from J, the junction contained 7 bases not matched to a gene. CDR3 in DNA: TGCGCCAGCAGCGCGGGACAGGGGGCGCCCTACACTGAAGCTTTCTTT. Translating it yields CASSAGQGAPYTEAFF.

The V and J genes are TRBV30 and TRBJ1-1, with no clear D. V lost 2 bases and J 0 bases, leaving 4 bases between the germline ends. The CDR3 runs to 12 residues. From germline, CDR1 is GTSNPN and CDR2 SVGIG (reference sequence). The CDR3 region has the DNA TGTGCCTGGAGTCCCATGAACACTGAAGCTTTCTTT. Residues: CAWSPMNTEAFF. The complete variable domain, with remaining parts taken from reference TRBV30 and TRBJ1-1, reads SQTIHQWPATLVQPVGSPLSLECTVEGTSNPNLYWYRQAAGRGLQLLFYSVGIGQISSEVPQNLSASRPQDRQFILSSKKLLLSDSGFYLCAWSPMNTEAFFGQGTRLTVV.